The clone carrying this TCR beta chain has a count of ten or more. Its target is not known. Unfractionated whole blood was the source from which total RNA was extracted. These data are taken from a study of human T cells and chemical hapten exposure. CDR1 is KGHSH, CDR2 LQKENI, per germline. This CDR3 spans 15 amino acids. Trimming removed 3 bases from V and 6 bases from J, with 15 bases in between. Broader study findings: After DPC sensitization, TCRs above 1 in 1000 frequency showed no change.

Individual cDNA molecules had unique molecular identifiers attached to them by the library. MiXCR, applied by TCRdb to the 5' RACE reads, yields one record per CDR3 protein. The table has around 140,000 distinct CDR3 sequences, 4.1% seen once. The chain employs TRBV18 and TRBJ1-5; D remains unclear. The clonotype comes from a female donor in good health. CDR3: CASSPIGNRGQPQHF. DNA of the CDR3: TGTGCCAGCTCACCGATAGGCAATCGGGGTCAGCCCCAGCATTTT.